This paragraph reports one T cell receptor (beta chain). Its antigen is unidentified. With 2 bases clipped from V and 5 bases from J, the junction kept 6 bases outside the gene matches. CDR1 MDHEN and CDR2 SYDVKM come from the germline V gene. This CDR3 has 16 amino acids. Data came from immunoSEQ multiplex PCR; TCRdb stores just in-frame clones and leaves some out. Of about 1.1 million clones in the sample, about 84% were seen once. This record comes from a study of shared clonotypes between healthy human individuals. Whole-study results and caveats: Investigators expected sequencing depth to affect clonotype sharing among donors.

Input material: memory CD4+ T cells from PBMCs. The subset here: CD45RA-negative fraction. The clonotype was recovered from a man younger than 35 in good health. Some clones in this sample may be carry-over from other donors' samples. The gene calls are TRBV28 and TRBJ2-3; the match to TRBD2 covers 11 bases. The CDR3 DNA reads TGTGCCAGCAGTTTAGTGGTAGCGGGAGGGAGAGATACGCAGTATTTT. It is translated as CASSLVVAGGRDTQYF.